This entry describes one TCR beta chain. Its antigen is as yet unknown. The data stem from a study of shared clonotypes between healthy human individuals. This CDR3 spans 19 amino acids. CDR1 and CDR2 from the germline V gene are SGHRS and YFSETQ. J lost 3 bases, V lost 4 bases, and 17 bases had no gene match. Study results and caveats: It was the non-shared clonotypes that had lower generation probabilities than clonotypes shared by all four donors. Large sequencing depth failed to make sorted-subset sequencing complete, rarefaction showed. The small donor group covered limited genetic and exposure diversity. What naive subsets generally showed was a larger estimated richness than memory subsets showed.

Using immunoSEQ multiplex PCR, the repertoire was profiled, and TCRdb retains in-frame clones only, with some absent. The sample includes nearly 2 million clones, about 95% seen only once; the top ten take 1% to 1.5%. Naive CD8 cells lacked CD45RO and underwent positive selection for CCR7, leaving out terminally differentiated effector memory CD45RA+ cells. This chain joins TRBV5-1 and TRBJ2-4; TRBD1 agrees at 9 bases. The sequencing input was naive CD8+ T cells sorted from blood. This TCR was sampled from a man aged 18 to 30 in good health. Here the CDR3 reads CASSTGGVTGGGVKNIQYF. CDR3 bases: TGCGCCAGCAGCACGGGAGGAGTGACAGGGGGAGGTGTCAAAAACATTCAGTACTTC.